Below are 18 T cell receptor beta chains sequenced from a single sample in a study of blood T cell repertoires in COVID-19. TCRdb keeps only in-frame clones here, not all; method: immunoSEQ multiplex PCR. The sample lists about 170,000 clones; roughly nine tenths were seen once. Sequencing input: peripheral blood. These receptors all stem from a woman aged 55-70 years with COVID-19, enrolled during active disease.

As to this clone: Other DNA sequences in the sample encode the same CDR3. The chain is built from TRBV19 and TRBJ2-2; perhaps TRBD1 as D (5 bases). Germline CDR1 reads LNHDA; CDR2 reads SQIVND (reference sequence). The V gene lost 3 bases and the J gene lost 5 bases, with 13 bases spanning the gap. The length of the CDR3 is 15 residues. CDR3 DNA sequence: TGTGCCAGTAGTATCTCCGGGTCAGGGACCGGGGAGCTGTTTTTT. Protein: CASSISGSGTGELFF.

The J gene is TRBJ2-7, the V gene TRBV11-3; tentatively, D is TRBD1 (5 bases). Germline CDR1 and CDR2: SGHNT and YENEEA. The CDR3 has 12 amino acids. V shed 5 bases and J shed 3 bases, with 8 bases lying between them. CDR3 DNA sequence: TGTGCCAGCAGCAGGGGCTTCTACGAGCAGTACTTC. Translated, it gives CASSRGFYEQYF.

This chain joins TRBV28 and TRBJ2-7; TRBD1 agrees at 8 bases. In germline, CDR1 is MDHEN, CDR2 SYDVKM. V lost 2 bases and J lost 2; bases outside the gene matches: 2. This CDR3 has 14 residues. The CDR3 here is CASSLRGQAYEQYF. In DNA, the CDR3 is TGTGCCAGCAGTTTACGGGGACAGGCCTACGAGCAGTACTTC.

V is TRBV4-3 and J is TRBJ1-3, with D possibly TRBD1 on 5 matching bases. The germline V gene has CDR1 LGHNA and CDR2 YSLEER. V lost 0 bases and J 4 bases, leaving 13 bases between the germline ends. The length of the CDR3 is 16 residues. The CDR3, as DNA: TGCGCCAGCAGCCAAGACCGGCCAGGGCAAGGAAACACCATATATTTT. This sequence encodes CASSQDRPGQGNTIYF.

This rearrangement joins TRBV24-1 to TRBJ2-5, with 7 bases aligning to TRBD1. The V and J ends lost 3 bases and 3 bases, in that order; junction bases with no gene match: 6. CDR3 length equals 15 residues. The germline CDR1 and CDR2 sequences are KGHDR and SFDVKD. The CDR3 loop reads CATSDLRGSEETQYF. The CDR3 DNA reads as TGTGCCACCAGTGATCTCAGGGGGAGCGAAGAGACCCAGTACTTC.

V gene TRBV14 combines with J gene TRBJ2-7; 7 bases fit TRBD1. The CDR3 loop spans 13 amino acids. In germline, CDR1 is SGHDN, CDR2 FVKESK. V trimming: 7 bases; J trimming: 2 bases; junction bases outside the gene matches: 5. CDR3 region: CASNRDRTYEQYF. Here the CDR3 DNA reads TGTGCCAGCAACCGGGACAGAACCTACGAGCAGTACTTC. Variable domain in full (rest from reference TRBV14 and TRBJ2-7): EAGVTQFPSHSVIEKGQTVTLRCDPISGHDNLYWYRRVMGKEIKFLLHFVKESKQDESGMPNNRFLAERTGGTYSTLKVQPAELEDSGVYFCASNRDRTYEQYFGPGTRLTVT.

This clone was seen just once. The chain is built from TRBV18 and TRBJ2-1, with 16 bases fitting TRBD2. Trimming took 3 bases from V and 9 from J; bases not matched to a gene: 2. The V gene's germline CDR1 is KGHSH and CDR2 LQKENI. The CDR3 has 15 residues. In DNA, the CDR3 is TGTGCCAGCTCACCGGGACTAGCGGGAGGGACTGAGCAGTTCTTC. It yields the protein CASSPGLAGGTEQFF.

The V gene is TRBV19, the J gene TRBJ1-2; TRBD1 might be the D (5 bases). The V and J ends lost 4 bases and 1 base respectively, with 16 bases between them. The CDR3 length is 16 residues. The germline V gene has CDR1 LNHDA and CDR2 SQIVND (reference sequence). The CDR3 bases are TGTGCCAGTAGTAAATACCGACAGATAAGTAACTATGGCTACACCTTC. Protein product: CASSKYRQISNYGYTF.

This clone was seen a single time. The V gene is TRBV5-1, the J gene TRBJ2-7; D perhaps matches TRBD2 (5 bases). The CDR3 contains 14 residues. V was trimmed by 3 bases and J by 3 bases, leaving 13 bases between them. Germline lookup yields CDR1 SGHRS and CDR2 YFSETQ. CDR3 loop: CASSYSGTYYEQYF. The DNA of the CDR3 is TGCGCCAGCAGCTACAGCGGTACCTACTACGAGCAGTACTTC.

The chain links TRBV23-1 to TRBJ2-3, with 7 positions matching TRBD2. TRBV23-1 carries the ORF label, with uncertain function. The V segment lost 2 bases and the J segment 2 bases; nucleotides outside the gene matches: 7. This CDR3 is 16 amino acids long. CDR3 protein: CASSQATSEHTDTQYF. DNA for the CDR3: TGCGCCAGCAGTCAAGCAACTAGCGAACACACAGATACGCAGTATTTT.

The V call is TRBV10-3, the J call TRBJ2-3, with TRBD2 matching over 12 bases. The ends lost 7 bases at V and 0 bases at J; junction bases unmatched: 11. CDR3 length: 18 residues. In germline, CDR1 is ENHRY, CDR2 SYGVKD. CDR3: CAINTLAGGLSSTDTQYF. In DNA form, the CDR3 reads TGTGCCATCAATACACTAGCGGGAGGTTTATCTAGCACAGATACGCAGTATTTT.

The rearrangement uses TRBV30 and TRBJ2-7, with TRBD2 matching over 8 bases. Trimming removed 1 base from V and 2 bases from J; junction bases left unmatched: 7. This CDR3 is built from 15 residues. CDR1 GTSNPN and CDR2 SVGIG come from the germline V gene (reference sequence). The chain's CDR3 is CAWSGWSGGPYEQYF. The CDR3 nucleotides read TGTGCCTGGAGTGGTTGGAGCGGGGGTCCCTACGAGCAGTACTTC.

The chain employs TRBV13 and TRBJ2-7; TRBD2 matches at 7 bases. The ends lost 7 bases at V and 2 bases at J; junction bases unmatched: 11. The CDR3 has 15 amino acids. Germline CDR1 PRHDT, CDR2 FYEKMQ (reference sequence). The CDR3 is CASNKAGEGTYEQYF. The CDR3 nucleotides are TGTGCCAGCAATAAGGCGGGAGAGGGGACCTACGAGCAGTACTTC.

The J gene is TRBJ2-7, the V gene TRBV19; 7 bases are a match to TRBD2. Per the germline V gene, CDR1 is LNHDA and CDR2 is SQIVND (reference sequence). The CDR3 runs to 14 residues. Losses at the gene ends were 4 bases for V and 1 base for J; bases not matched to a gene: 4. The CDR3: CASSTGLGSYEQYF. In DNA form, the CDR3 reads TGTGCCAGTAGTACCGGACTAGGGTCCTACGAGCAGTACTTC.

The CDR3 bases are TGCGCCAGCATCAGGGAAAACTATGGCTACACCTTC. As protein: CASIRENYGYTF. This sequence joins TRBV4-1 and TRBJ1-2; perhaps TRBD1 as D (5 bases). V lost 7 bases, J lost 2 bases, and 8 bases lay in between. CDR1 is MGHRA, CDR2 YSYEKL, per germline. This CDR3 comprises 12 residues.

The V and J genes are TRBV24-1 and TRBJ2-7; D possibly corresponds to TRBD1 (6 bases). V lost 9 bases, J lost 2 bases, and 13 bases lay in between. CDR3 size: 13 residues. Germline V gene sequence: CDR1 KGHDR, CDR2 SFDVKD. The CDR3 spells CATQDRWTYEQYF. CDR3 nucleotide sequence: TGTGCCACCCAAGACAGGTGGACCTACGAGCAGTACTTC.

J is TRBJ2-7 and V is TRBV18, with D possibly matching TRBD2 (6 bases). The germline V gene has CDR1 KGHSH and CDR2 LQKENI. V was pared by 1 base and J by 3 bases, with 13 bases between. The CDR3 extends over 15 amino acids. DNA of the CDR3: TGTGCCAGCTCACCACTAGAGACTAGTTTCTACGAGCAGTACTTC. It is translated as CASSPLETSFYEQYF.

This chain joins TRBV6-5 and TRBJ2-2; no clear D. V lost 6 bases and J lost 6, with 14 bases in between. The CDR3 runs to 14 residues. The germline V gene encodes CDR1 MNHEY and CDR2 SVGAGI. The CDR3 DNA sequence: TGTGCCAGCAGCCGATCTTTGCGAGCCGGGGAGCTGTTTTTT. Its translation: CASSRSLRAGELFF.